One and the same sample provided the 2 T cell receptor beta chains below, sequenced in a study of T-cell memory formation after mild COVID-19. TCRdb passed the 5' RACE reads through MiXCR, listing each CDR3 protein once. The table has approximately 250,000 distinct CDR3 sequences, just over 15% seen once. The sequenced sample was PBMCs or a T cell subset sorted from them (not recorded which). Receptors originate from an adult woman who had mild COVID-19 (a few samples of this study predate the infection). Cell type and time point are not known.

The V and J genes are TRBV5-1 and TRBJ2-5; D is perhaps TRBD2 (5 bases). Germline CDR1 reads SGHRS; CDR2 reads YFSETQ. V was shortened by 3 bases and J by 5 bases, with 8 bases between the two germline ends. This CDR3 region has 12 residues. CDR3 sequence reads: CASSSRAETQYF. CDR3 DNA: TGCGCCAGCAGCTCGCGGGCCGAGACCCAGTACTTC. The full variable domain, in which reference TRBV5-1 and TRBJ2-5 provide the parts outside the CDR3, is KAGVTQTPRYLIKTRGQQVTLSCSPISGHRSVSWYQQTPGQGLQFLFEYFSETQRNKGNFPGRFSGRQFSNSRSEMNVSTLELGDSALYLCASSSRAETQYFGPGTRLLVL.

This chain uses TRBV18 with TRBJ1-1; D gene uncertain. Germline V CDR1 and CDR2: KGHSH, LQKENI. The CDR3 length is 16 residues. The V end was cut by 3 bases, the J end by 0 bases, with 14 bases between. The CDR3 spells CASSPLGGYMNTEAFF. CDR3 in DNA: TGTGCCAGCTCACCCTTGGGCGGCTACATGAACACTGAAGCTTTCTTT. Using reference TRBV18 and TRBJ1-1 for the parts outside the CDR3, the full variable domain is NAGVMQNPRHLVRRRGQEARLRCSPMKGHSHVYWYRQLPEEGLKFMVYLQKENIIDESGMPKERFSAEFPKEGPSILRIQQVVRGDSAAYFCASSPLGGYMNTEAFFGQGTRLTVV.